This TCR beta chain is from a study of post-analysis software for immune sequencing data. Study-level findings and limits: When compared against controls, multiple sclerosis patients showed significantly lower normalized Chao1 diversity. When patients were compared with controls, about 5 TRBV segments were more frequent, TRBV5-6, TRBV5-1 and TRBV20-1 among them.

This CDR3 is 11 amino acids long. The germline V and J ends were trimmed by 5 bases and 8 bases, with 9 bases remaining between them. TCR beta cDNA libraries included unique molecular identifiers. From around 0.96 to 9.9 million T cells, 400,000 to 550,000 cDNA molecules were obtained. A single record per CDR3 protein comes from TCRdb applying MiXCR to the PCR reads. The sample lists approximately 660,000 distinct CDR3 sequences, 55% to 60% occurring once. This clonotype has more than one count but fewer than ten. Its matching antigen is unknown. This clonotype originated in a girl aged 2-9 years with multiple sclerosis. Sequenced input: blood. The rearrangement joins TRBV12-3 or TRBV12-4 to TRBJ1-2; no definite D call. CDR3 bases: TGTGCCAGCAGTGCTTATAGGGGCTACACCTTC. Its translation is CASSAYRGYTF.